A selection of T cell receptor beta chains follows, all from one sample in a study of blood T cell repertoires in COVID-19. Assay used: immunoSEQ multiplex PCR; TCRdb lists only in-frame clones, some missing. This table holds about 500,000 clones, 87% found once. The sequenced sample was PBMCs or T cells enriched from blood (not recorded which). The source of these receptors is a woman aged 18-29 years who had recovered from COVID-19. The CDR3 runs from the conserved cysteine through the conserved F or W. The D gene is left open where the match is weak. Expanded clones are given a class, and other clones once, few, many or no size at all.

>TRBV7-8|TRBJ1-2|NA|TRBD1
CASGEPGQGNGYTF
TGTGCCAGCGGGGAACCGGGACAGGGGAATGGCTACACCTTC
>TRBV29-1|TRBJ1-1|NA|TRBD1
CSGRRGRGDEAFF
TGCAGCGGCAGAAGGGGGCGAGGTGATGAAGCTTTCTTT
>TRBV28|TRBJ2-3|NA|TRBD2
CASSFRLAGGRGTDTQYF
TGTGCCAGCAGTTTTAGACTAGCGGGGGGGCGAGGCACAGATACGCAGTATTTT
>TRBV5-1|TRBJ2-3|NA|NA
CASSSAGSGDTQYF
TGCGCCAGCAGTTCTGCCGGGTCTGGGGATACGCAGTATTTT
>TRBV16|TRBJ1-2|NA|NA
CASSHLTQLPGHTSLNPFYGYTF
TGTGCCAGCAGCCACCTAACCCAACTTCCGGGACACACCAGTTTGAACCCATTCTATGGCTACACCTTC
>TRBV28|TRBJ1-6|few|NA
CASSLPGKDSPLHF
TGTGCCAGCAGTTTACCAGGGAAAGATTCACCCCTCCACTTT
>TRBV5-1|TRBJ1-1|NA|TRBD1
CASSSLMTGGTEAFF
TGCGCCAGCAGCTCCCTGATGACAGGGGGCACTGAAGCTTTCTTT
>TRBV19|TRBJ1-2|NA|TRBD1
CASSPVAGQTYGYTF
TGTGCCAGTAGTCCCGTGGCGGGACAGACCTATGGCTACACCTTC
>TRBV5-1|TRBJ2-5|NA|NA
CASRFDGGLETQYF
TGCGCCAGCAGATTTGATGGGGGACTGGAGACCCAGTACTTC
>TRBV5-6|TRBJ2-7|NA|NA
CASSFAPFSSYEQYF
TGTGCCAGCAGCTTTGCCCCTTTTAGCTCCTACGAGCAGTACTTC
>TRBV30|TRBJ1-5|NA|NA
CAWSSRGREGQPQHF
TGTGCCTGGAGTTCCCGTGGCCGAGAGGGACAGCCCCAGCATTTT
>TRBV10-2|TRBJ1-3|NA|NA
CASRRGAGNTIYF
TGCGCCAGCAGGCGGGGAGCTGGAAACACCATATATTTT
>TRBV28|TRBJ1-3|NA|NA
CASSPRPNYNGNTIYF
TGTGCCAGCAGTCCCCGACCCAACTACAATGGAAACACCATATATTTT
>TRBV9|TRBJ1-3|NA|NA
CASSSTGSTGNTIYF
TGTGCCAGCAGCTCAACCGGGTCCACTGGAAACACCATATATTTT
>TRBV7-9|TRBJ1-1|NA|NA
CASSLGARRDTEAFF
TGTGCCAGCAGCTTAGGTGCCCGGCGGGACACTGAAGCTTTCTTT
>TRBV10-2|TRBJ2-7|NA|NA
CASSPGDSYEQYF
TGCGCCAGCAGCCCCGGGGACTCCTACGAGCAGTACTTC
>TRBV27|TRBJ2-7|NA|TRBD1
CASSFTGATTYEQYF
TGTGCCAGCAGTTTCACAGGGGCGACTACCTACGAGCAGTACTTC
>TRBV3-1/TRBV3-2|TRBJ1-6|NA|NA
CASSQVRGSPTNNSPLHF
TGTGCCAGCAGCCAAGTTAGGGGGAGCCCAACTAATAATTCACCCCTCCACTTT